This record covers a single TCR beta chain. Its specificity is not known. This entry comes from a study of brain T cells in children with intractable seizures. Findings of the study overall: Absence of clones before surgery may stem from lower sequencing depth. Patients' HCMV serostatus was unknown; virus specificity rests on CDR3 similarity alone.

Profiled with immunoSEQ multiplex PCR; TCRdb holds only in-frame clones, not every one. The sample contains hundreds of thousands of clones, over 85% of which appear only once. Time point denoted: blood from clinic visit 5 months post-surgery; TSC patient then seizure free. Only cases whose brain tissue showed the highest T cell transcript signatures were sequenced. Patients received at least one anti-epileptic drug before surgery. The receptor's source is a boy under three years old with tuberous sclerosis and intractable seizures. Sample: peripheral blood, taken about 5 months after surgery.

CDR3 sequence: CASSQDAPGGHYYNEQFF. CDR3 DNA sequence: TGTGCCAGCAGTCAAGACGCCCCAGGGGGCCATTACTACAATGAGCAGTTCTTC. J is TRBJ2-1 and V is TRBV27, with TRBD1 matching over 8 bases. The CDR3 sequence is 18 residues long. Germline CDR1 is MNHEY and CDR2 is SMNVEV (reference sequence). J gave up 3 bases and V 5 bases, and 15 bases lay outside the gene matches.